This T cell receptor (beta chain) was observed in a study of T cell responses to AZD1222 COVID-19 vaccine. The germline V gene has CDR1 SGHTA and CDR2 FQGNSA. This CDR3 spans 14 amino acids. Deletions cut 5 bases from V and 2 bases from J, with 12 bases between. The analysis combined second doses at about 4 or about 12 weeks. Study-wide findings and caveats: Targets within unmutated variant regions were reportedly found for nearly half of spike-specific TCRs.

Concerning this clone itself: What it recognizes is unknown.

Method: immunoSEQ multiplex PCR; TCRdb's copy keeps in-frame clones and lacks some. The repertoire consists of 70,000 to 95,000 clones, with around 87% occurring once and the leading ten covering more than 2%. V gene TRBV7-2 combines with J gene TRBJ1-2, with a weak D call TRBD1 (6 bases). The sequence was collected from an adult who received the AZD1222 COVID-19 vaccine. Sequencing was performed on peripheral blood, taken 28 days after the second AZD1222 dose. CDR3 sequence: CASSLGTMNYGYTF. Here the CDR3 DNA reads TGTGCCAGCAGCCTGGGGACAATGAACTATGGCTACACCTTC.